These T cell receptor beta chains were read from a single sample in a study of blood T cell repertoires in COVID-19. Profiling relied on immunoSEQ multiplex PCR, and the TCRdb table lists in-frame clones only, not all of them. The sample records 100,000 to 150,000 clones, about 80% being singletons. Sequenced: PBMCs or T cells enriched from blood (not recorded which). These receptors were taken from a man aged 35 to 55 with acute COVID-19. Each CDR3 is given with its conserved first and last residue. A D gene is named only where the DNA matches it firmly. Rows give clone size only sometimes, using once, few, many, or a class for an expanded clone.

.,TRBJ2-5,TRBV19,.,CASSLERSGGTQYF,TGTGCCAGTAGCTTAGAACGCTCCGGGGGGACCCAGTACTTC
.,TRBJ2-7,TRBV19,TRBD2,CASSIFTSGLTAGEQYF,TGTGCCAGTAGTATTTTTACTAGCGGCTTAACGGCGGGCGAGCAGTACTTC
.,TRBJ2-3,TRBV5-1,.,CASSLGLASTDTQYF,TGCGCCAGCAGCTTGGGGCTAGCTTCCACAGATACGCAGTATTTT
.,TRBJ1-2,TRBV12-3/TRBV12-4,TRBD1,CASSPGTGSGYTF,TGTGCCAGCAGTCCCGGGACAGGGAGTGGCTACACCTTC
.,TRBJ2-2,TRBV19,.,CASSITDTGELFF,TGTGCCAGTAGTATCACAGACACCGGGGAGCTGTTTTTT
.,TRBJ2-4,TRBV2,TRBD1,CASSGTGGVGRVKNIQYF,TGTGCCAGCAGTGGGACAGGGGGCGTAGGGAGAGTCAAAAACATTCAGTACTTC
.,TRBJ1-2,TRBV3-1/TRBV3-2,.,CASSPWGGGNTF,.
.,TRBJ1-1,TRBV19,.,CASRRDTEAFF,TGTGCCAGTCGGCGGGACACTGAAGCTTTCTTT
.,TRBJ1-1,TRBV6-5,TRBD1,CASSPGQGANTEAFF,TGTGCCAGCAGTCCCGGACAGGGGGCGAACACTGAAGCTTTCTTT
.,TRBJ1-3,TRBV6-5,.,CASSFTSGDGNTIYF,TGTGCCAGCAGTTTCACCTCGGGGGACGGAAACACCATATATTTT
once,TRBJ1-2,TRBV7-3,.,CASSLPDRSVYGYTF,TGTGCCAGCAGCTTACCGGACAGATCGGTCTATGGCTACACCTTC
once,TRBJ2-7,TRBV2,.,CASSDVGERYEQYF,TGTGCCAGCAGTGATGTAGGGGAAAGGTACGAGCAGTACTTC
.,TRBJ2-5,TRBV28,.,CASSLGQGGETQYF,TGTGCCAGCAGTTTAGGGCAGGGGGGAGAGACCCAGTACTTC
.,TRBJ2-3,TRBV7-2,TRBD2,CASSLIAGVGDTQYF,TGTGCCAGCAGCTTAATAGCGGGAGTGGGAGATACGCAGTATTTT
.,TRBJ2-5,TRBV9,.,CASSVGGNPHQETQYF,TGTGCCAGCAGCGTAGGCGGCAACCCTCACCAAGAGACCCAGTACTTC
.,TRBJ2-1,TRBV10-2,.,CASSESTLRPLNEQFF,TGCGCCAGCAGTGAGTCGACCCTCAGGCCTCTCAATGAGCAGTTCTTC
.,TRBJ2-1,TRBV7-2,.,CASRPGPSYNEQFF,TGTGCCAGCAGACCGGGTCCCTCCTACAATGAGCAGTTCTTC
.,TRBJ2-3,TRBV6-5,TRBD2,CASSSGGITDTQYF,TGTGCCAGCAGTTCGGGGGGGATAACAGATACGCAGTATTTT
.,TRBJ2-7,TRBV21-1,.,CASSKRDPQERGTREQYF,TGTGCCAGCAGCAAAAGGGACCCGCAGGAACGGGGGACGAGGGAGCAGTACTTC
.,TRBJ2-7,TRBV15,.,CATSRDEGNEQYF,TGTGCCACCAGCAGAGATGAGGGAAACGAGCAGTACTTC
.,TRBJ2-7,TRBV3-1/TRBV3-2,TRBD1,CASSPRGSSDEQYF,TGTGCCAGCAGCCCCAGGGGGAGTTCCGACGAGCAGTACTTC
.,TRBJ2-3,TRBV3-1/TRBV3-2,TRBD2,CASSQGPLAGYYTDTQYF,TGTGCCAGCAGCCAAGGCCCCCTAGCGGGATACTACACAGATACGCAGTATTTT
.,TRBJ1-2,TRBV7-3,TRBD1,CASSPGQGYGYTF,TGTGCCAGCAGCCCCGGACAGGGGTATGGCTACACCTTC
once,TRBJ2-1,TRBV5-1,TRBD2,CASAHGGGTYNEQFF,TGCGCCAGCGCCCACGGGGGGGGAACCTACAATGAGCAGTTCTTC
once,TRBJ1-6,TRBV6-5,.,CASSTGLENSPLHF,TGTGCCAGCAGCACAGGGTTAGAGAATTCACCCCTCCACTTT
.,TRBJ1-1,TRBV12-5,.,CASGLDSGTEAFF,TGTGCTAGTGGTTTGGATTCGGGCACTGAAGCTTTCTTT
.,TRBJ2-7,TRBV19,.,CASSIVSGSYEQYF,TGTGCCAGTAGTATAGTGTCAGGGTCCTACGAGCAGTACTTC
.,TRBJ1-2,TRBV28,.,CASSPGGAANYGYTF,TGTGCCAGCAGTCCGGGGGGAGCCGCTAACTATGGCTACACCTTC